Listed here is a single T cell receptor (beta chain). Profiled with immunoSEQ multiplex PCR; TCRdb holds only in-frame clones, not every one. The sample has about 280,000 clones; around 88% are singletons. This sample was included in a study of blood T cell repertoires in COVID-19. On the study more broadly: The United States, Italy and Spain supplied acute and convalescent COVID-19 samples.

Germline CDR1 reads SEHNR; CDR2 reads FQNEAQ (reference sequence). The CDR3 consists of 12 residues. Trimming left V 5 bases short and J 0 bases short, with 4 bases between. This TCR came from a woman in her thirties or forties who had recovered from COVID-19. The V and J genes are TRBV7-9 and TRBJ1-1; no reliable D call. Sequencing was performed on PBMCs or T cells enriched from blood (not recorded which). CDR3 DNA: TGTGCCAGCAGCGGCCTGAACACTGAAGCTTTCTTT. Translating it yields CASSGLNTEAFF.